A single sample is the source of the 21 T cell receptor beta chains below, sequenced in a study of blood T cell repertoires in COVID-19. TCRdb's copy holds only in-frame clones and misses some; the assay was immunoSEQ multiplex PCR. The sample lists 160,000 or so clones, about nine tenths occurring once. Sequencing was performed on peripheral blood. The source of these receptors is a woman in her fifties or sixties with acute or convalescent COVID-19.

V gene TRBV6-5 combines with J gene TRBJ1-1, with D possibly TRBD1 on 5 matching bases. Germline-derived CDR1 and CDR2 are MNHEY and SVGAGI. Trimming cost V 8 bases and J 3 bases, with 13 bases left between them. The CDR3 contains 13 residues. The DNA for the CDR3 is TGTGCCAGCTCCTCGGCAGGGTACACTGAAGCTTTCTTT. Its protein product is CASSSAGYTEAFF.

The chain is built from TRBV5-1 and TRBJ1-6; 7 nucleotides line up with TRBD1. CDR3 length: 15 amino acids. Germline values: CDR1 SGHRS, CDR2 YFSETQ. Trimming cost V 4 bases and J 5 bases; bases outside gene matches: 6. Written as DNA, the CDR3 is TGCGCCAGCAGCGTCGACAGGGTAAATAATTCACCCCTCCACTTT. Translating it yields CASSVDRVNNSPLHF. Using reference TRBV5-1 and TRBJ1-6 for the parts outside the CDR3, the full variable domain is KAGVTQTPRYLIKTRGQQVTLSCSPISGHRSVSWYQQTPGQGLQFLFEYFSETQRNKGNFPGRFSGRQFSNSRSEMNVSTLELGDSALYLCASSVDRVNNSPLHFGNGTRLTVT.

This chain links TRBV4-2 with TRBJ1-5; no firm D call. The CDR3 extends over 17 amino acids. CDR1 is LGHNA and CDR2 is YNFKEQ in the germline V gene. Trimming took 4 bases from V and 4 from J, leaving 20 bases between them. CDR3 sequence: CASSRRGSPENNQPQHF. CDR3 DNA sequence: TGTGCCAGCAGCCGACGAGGGTCGCCGGAGAATAATCAGCCCCAGCATTTT.

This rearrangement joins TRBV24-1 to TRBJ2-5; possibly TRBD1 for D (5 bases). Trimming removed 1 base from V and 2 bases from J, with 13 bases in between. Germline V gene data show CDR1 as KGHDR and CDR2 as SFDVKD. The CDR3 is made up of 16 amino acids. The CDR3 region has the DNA TGTGCCACCAGTGATTTACCCGACAGCCTACAAGAGACCCAGTACTTC. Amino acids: CATSDLPDSLQETQYF.

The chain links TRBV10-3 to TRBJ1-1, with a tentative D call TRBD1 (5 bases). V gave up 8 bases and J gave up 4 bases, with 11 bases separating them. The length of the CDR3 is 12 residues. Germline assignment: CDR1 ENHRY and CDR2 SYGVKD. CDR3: CAIGGGSTEAFF. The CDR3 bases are TGTGCCATCGGGGGGGGGAGCACTGAAGCTTTCTTT.

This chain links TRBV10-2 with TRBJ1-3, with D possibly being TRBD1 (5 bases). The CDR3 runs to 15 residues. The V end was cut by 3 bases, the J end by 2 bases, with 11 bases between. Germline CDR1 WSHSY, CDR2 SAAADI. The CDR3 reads CASSEPGGAGNTIYF. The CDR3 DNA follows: TGCGCCAGCAGTGAACCGGGGGGGGCTGGAAACACCATATATTTT.

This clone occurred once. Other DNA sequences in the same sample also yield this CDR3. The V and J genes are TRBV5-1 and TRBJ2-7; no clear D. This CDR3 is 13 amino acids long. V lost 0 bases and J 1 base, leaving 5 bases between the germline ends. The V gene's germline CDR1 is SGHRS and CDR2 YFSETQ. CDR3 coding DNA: TGCGCCAGCAGCTTGGGACAATCCTACGAGCAGTACTTC. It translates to CASSLGQSYEQYF.

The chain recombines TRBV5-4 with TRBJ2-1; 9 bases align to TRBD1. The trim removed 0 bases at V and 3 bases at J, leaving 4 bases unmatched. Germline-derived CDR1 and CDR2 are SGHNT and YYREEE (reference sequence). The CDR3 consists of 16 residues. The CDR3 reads CASSLVGTGLYNEQFF. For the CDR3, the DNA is TGTGCCAGCAGCTTGGTCGGGACAGGGCTCTACAATGAGCAGTTCTTC.

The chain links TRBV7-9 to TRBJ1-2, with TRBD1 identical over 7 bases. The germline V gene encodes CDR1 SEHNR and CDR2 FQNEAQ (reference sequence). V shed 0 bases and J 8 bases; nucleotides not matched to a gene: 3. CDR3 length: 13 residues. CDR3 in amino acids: CASSLAGGAGYTF. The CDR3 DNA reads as TGTGCCAGCAGCTTAGCAGGGGGCGCCGGCTACACCTTC.

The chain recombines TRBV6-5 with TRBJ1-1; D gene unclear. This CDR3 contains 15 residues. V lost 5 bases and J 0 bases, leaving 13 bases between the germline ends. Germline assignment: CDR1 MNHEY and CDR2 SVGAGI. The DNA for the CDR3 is TGTGCCAGCAGTAGATCAGCGACGCTGAACACTGAAGCTTTCTTT. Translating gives CASSRSATLNTEAFF.

CDR3 sequence (DNA): TGTGCCAGCAGCTTGGGTGGGACAACCCGGGAGACCCAGTACTTC. Translated: CASSLGGTTRETQYF. The J gene is TRBJ2-5, the V gene TRBV5-8; perhaps TRBD1 as D (6 bases). The germline gives CDR1 SGHTS, CDR2 YDEGEE. CDR3 size: 15 residues. Trimming stripped 0 bases from V and 5 bases from J, with 14 bases between.

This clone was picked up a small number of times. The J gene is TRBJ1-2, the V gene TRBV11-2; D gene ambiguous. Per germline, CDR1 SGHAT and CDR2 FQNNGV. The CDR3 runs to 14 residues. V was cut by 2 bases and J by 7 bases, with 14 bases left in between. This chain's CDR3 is CASSLSHVESGYTF. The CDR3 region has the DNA TGTGCCAGCAGCTTATCCCACGTGGAGAGTGGCTACACCTTC.

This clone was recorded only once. In DNA form, the CDR3 reads TGTGCCAGCAGCTCTGACAGGAATCGGTCACCCCTCCACTTT. Its translation: CASSSDRNRSPLHF. The gene calls are TRBV6-5 and TRBJ1-6; D is possibly TRBD1 (6 bases). CDR3 length: 14 residues. The V end was cut by 6 bases, the J end by 10 bases, with 16 bases between. The germline gives CDR1 MNHEY, CDR2 SVGAGI.

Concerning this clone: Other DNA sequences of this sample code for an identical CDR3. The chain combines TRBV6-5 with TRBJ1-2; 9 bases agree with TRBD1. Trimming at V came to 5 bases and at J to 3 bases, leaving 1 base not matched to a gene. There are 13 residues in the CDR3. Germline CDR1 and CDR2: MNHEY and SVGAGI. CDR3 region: CASSTGGDYGYTF. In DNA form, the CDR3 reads TGTGCCAGCAGTACAGGGGGCGACTATGGCTACACCTTC.

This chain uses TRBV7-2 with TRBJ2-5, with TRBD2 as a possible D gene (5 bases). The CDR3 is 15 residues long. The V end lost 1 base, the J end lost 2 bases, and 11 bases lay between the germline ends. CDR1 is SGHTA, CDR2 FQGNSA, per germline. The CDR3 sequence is CASSLVRATQETQYF. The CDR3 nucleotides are TGTGCCAGCAGCTTAGTGAGGGCAACTCAAGAGACCCAGTACTTC.

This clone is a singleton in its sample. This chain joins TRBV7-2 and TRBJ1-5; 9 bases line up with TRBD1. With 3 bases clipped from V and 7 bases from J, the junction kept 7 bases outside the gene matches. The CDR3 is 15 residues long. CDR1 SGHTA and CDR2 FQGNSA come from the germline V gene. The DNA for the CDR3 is TGTGCCAGCAGCTTGGGACAGGGATTATGGCAGCCCCAGCATTTT. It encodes CASSLGQGLWQPQHF.

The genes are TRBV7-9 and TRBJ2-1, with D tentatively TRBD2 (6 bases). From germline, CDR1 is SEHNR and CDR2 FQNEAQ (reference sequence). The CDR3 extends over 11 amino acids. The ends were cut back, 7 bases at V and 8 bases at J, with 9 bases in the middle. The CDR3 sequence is CASTGGHEQFF. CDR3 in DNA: TGTGCCAGCACCGGAGGGCATGAGCAGTTCTTC.

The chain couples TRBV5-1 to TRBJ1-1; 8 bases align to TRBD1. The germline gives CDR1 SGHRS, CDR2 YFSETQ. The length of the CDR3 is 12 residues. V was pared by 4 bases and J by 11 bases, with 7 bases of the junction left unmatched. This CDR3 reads CASSVTQGAAFF. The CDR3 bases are TGCGCCAGCAGCGTAACTCAGGGGGCCGCTTTCTTT.

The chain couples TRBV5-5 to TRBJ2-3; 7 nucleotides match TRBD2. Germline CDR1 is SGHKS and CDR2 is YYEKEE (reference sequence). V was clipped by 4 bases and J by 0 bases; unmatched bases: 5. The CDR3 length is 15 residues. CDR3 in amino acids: CASSPPGGSTDTQYF. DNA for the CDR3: TGTGCCAGCAGCCCCCCCGGGGGGAGCACAGATACGCAGTATTTT.

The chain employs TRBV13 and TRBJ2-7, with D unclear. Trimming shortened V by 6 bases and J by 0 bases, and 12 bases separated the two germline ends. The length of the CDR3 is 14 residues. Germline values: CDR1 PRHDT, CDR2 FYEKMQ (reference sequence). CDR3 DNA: TGTGCCAGCAGTCTTGGCGGCGACTCCTACGAGCAGTACTTC. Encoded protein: CASSLGGDSYEQYF.

CDR3 loop: CASSWGQPNTEAFF. The DNA for the CDR3 is TGCGCCAGCAGCTGGGGACAGCCGAACACTGAAGCTTTCTTT. The chain combines TRBV5-1 with TRBJ1-1, with 7 bases that match TRBD1. This CDR3 spans 14 amino acids. With V trimmed by 3 bases and J by 1 base, 3 bases remained unmatched. Germline CDR1 and CDR2: SGHRS and YFSETQ.